This record looks at one T cell receptor beta chain sequence and its context. Its matching antigen is unknown. The sample comes from a study of cytomegalovirus exposure and HLA in healthy donors. Study results and caveats: Published work reported that the classifier diagnosed cytomegalovirus status with high specificity and sensitivity. DRB1 had the most TCR associations and HLA-C the fewest, a later analysis found, with rates varying by HLA locus.

In the PCR, 60 Vbeta and 13 Jbeta primers were used. Data came from immunoSEQ multiplex PCR; TCRdb stores just in-frame clones and leaves some out. The data contain some 200,000 clones, 60% to 85% of them singletons. The CDR3 has 13 residues. CDR1 SQVTM and CDR2 ANQGSEA come from the germline V gene. V lost 6 bases and J lost 4; bases outside the gene matches: 5. This TCR was sampled from a man aged 35 to 55 in good health and CMV-seronegative. The sequenced material came from PBMCs. The chain combines TRBV29-1 with TRBJ1-2; 10 positions match TRBD1. CDR3 nucleotides: TGCAGCGTACAGACAGGGGGCCTCTATGGCTACACCTTC. Its translation is CSVQTGGLYGYTF.